The clone carrying this TCR beta chain was observed at least ten times. Its antigen is unidentified. These data are taken from a study of T-cell reconstitution after alpha-beta-depleted transplantation in children. Notes on the study in general: Counts and diversity of T cells one year after transplant came mostly from newly produced T cells.

Unique molecular identifiers were used in preparing the TCRbeta library. One entry per CDR3 protein, called by TCRdb with MiXCR from the PCR reads. This repertoire shows around 600,000 distinct CDR3 sequences, more than 20% found once; its top ten account for approximately 14%. The CDR3 loop spans 11 amino acids. The V gene's germline CDR1 is MNHEY and CDR2 SMNVEV (reference sequence). V lost 6 bases, J lost 7 bases, and 9 bases lay in between. The gene calls are TRBV27 and TRBJ2-5; D not resolved. This sequence was found in a boy less than two years old who had a stem cell transplant for acute myeloid leukemia, so the T cells may come from the graft donor. Sample: PBMCs, mostly from graft donor cells, taken 360 days after TCRalphabeta/CD19-depleted stem cell transplant. CDR3 nucleotide sequence: TGTGCCAGCAGGTTTTTAGGGACCCAGTACTTC. Translated: CASRFLGTQYF.